A selection of T cell receptor beta chains follows, all from one sample in a study of T cell responses to AZD1222 COVID-19 vaccine. Here immunoSEQ multiplex PCR was the method, and the copy in TCRdb shows in-frame clones only, minus some. Among approximately 110,000 clones, approximately 89% were seen once, and the ten largest hold 4.4%. The sequencing used peripheral blood, collected 28 days after the second AZD1222 dose. The receptor set was obtained from an adult who received the AZD1222 COVID-19 vaccine. CDR3s include the opening cysteine and the closing phenylalanine or tryptophan. A D gene is named only where the DNA matches it firmly. Clone size appears in some rows only: once, few, many, or a class for an expanded clone.

-,TRBV28,TRBD1,TRBJ1-1,TGTGCCAGCAGTTTGAGACAGGGGTTGACTGAAGCTTTCTTT,CASSLRQGLTEAFF
-,TRBV13,TRBD1,TRBJ2-7,TGTGCCAGCAGCTTAGGCCTACAGGGGTACGAGCAGTACTTC,CASSLGLQGYEQYF
-,TRBV29-1,-,TRBJ1-2,TGCAGCGTTGAAGGTGGGGGAGGCTATGGCTACACCTTC,CSVEGGGGYGYTF
-,TRBV6-2/TRBV6-3,TRBD2,TRBJ2-1,TGTGCCAGCAGTGTAAGCGGGGGGATATACAATGAGCAGTTCTTC,CASSVSGGIYNEQFF
-,TRBV5-1,TRBD2,TRBJ2-3,TGCGCCAGCAGCCCTCCGACTAGCGGGGGTCCAGATACGCAGTATTTT,CASSPPTSGGPDTQYF
once,TRBV12-3/TRBV12-4,-,TRBJ2-7,TGTGCCAGCAGTTTTTTCGGGGGCTACGAGCAGTACTTC,CASSFFGGYEQYF
-,TRBV11-2,TRBD1,TRBJ2-3,TGTGCCAGCAGCATAAGGACAGGGGGGGACACAGATACGCAGTATTTT,CASSIRTGGDTDTQYF
-,TRBV7-9,-,TRBJ1-3,TGTGCCAGCAGCTTAGCGCGGGGCGTAAGGGCTGGAAACACCATATATTTT,CASSLARGVRAGNTIYF
-,TRBV7-6,TRBD2,TRBJ2-3,TGTGCCAGCAGCTTGTGGTCCGGGGGGTACACAGATACGCAGTATTTT,CASSLWSGGYTDTQYF
-,TRBV25-1,-,TRBJ2-5,TGTGCCAGCAGTCCGGGCAGGAGGGTACAAGAGACCCAGTACTTC,CASSPGRRVQETQYF
-,TRBV7-3,-,TRBJ1-1,TGTGCCAGCAGCTCCACCATGAACACTGAAGCTTTCTTT,CASSSTMNTEAFF
-,TRBV2,-,TRBJ2-5,TGTGCCAGCAGGGAAACGGGGCCCTATCAAGAGACCCAGTACTTC,CASRETGPYQETQYF
-,TRBV5-1,-,TRBJ2-5,TGCGCCAGCAGCTTGTCGGCTGGGGGAGTGGGGACCCAGTACTTC,CASSLSAGGVGTQYF
-,TRBV7-8,TRBD1,TRBJ1-5,TGTGCCAGCAGCTTAGGAGGGACAGGGGGCTTTTCGGAGCCCCAGCATTTT,CASSLGGTGGFSEPQHF
-,TRBV6-4,-,TRBJ2-3,TGTGCCAGCAGTGACTCCGGGGCCGCCACAGATACGCAGTATTTT,CASSDSGAATDTQYF
-,TRBV4-2,TRBD1,TRBJ1-5,TGTGCCAGCAGGCCACAGGGGTCCGGCAATCAGCCCCAGCATTTT,CASRPQGSGNQPQHF
-,TRBV30,-,TRBJ1-6,TGTGCCGGCTCATTAGAGGGGAGATATAATTCACCCCTCCACTTT,CAGSLEGRYNSPLHF
-,TRBV25-1,TRBD2,TRBJ2-1,TGTGCCAGCAGTGAATTTTCGGGGGGTAGTAATGAGCAGTTCTTC,CASSEFSGGSNEQFF
-,TRBV9,TRBD2,TRBJ2-1,TGTGCCAGCAGCCAGCTAGCGGAGACCTACAATGAGCAGTTCTTC,CASSQLAETYNEQFF
-,TRBV10-1,-,TRBJ1-5,TGCGCCAGCAGTGCGGGGAACAATCAGCCCCAGCATTTT,CASSAGNNQPQHF
-,TRBV9,-,TRBJ2-3,TGTGCCAGCAGCGTAAGCGGCTCTAGCACAGATACGCAGTATTTT,CASSVSGSSTDTQYF
-,TRBV3-1/TRBV3-2,-,TRBJ2-5,TGTGCCAGCAGCCAAGTTAGGGCCTATTGGGAGACCCAGTACTTC,CASSQVRAYWETQYF
-,TRBV29-1,TRBD1,TRBJ1-1,TGCAGCGGGGGACAGGGGAAAGCTGAAGCTTTCTTT,CSGGQGKAEAFF
-,TRBV13,-,TRBJ1-2,TGTGCCAGCAGCAGGGAGAACTATGGCTACACCTTC,CASSRENYGYTF
-,TRBV12-3/TRBV12-4,-,TRBJ1-2,TGTGCCAGCAGACCTATACGGTTTGGCTACACCTTC,CASRPIRFGYTF